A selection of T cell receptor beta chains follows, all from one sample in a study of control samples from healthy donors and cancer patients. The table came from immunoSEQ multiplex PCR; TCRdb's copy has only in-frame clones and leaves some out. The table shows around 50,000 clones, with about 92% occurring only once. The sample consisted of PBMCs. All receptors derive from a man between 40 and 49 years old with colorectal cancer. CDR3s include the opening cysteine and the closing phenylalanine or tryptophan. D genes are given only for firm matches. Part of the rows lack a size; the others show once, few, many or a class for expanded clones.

cdr3_nt: TGCGCCAGCAGCCAAGCCCCGGGACAGATCTACGAGCAGTACTTC; cdr3_aa: CASSQAPGQIYEQYF; cdr3_length: 15; clone_size: .; d_call: TRBD1; v_call: TRBV4-1; j_call: TRBJ2-7
cdr3_nt: TGCGCCAGCAGCCAACAATTACAGGGGGGCGCGAACGCGTCCTTT; cdr3_aa: CASSQQLQGGANASF; cdr3_length: 15; clone_size: .; d_call: TRBD1; v_call: TRBV5-1; j_call: TRBJ1-1
cdr3_nt: TGTGCCAGCAGTTCCGCTAGCGGAAGCTCCTACAATGAGCAGTTCTTC; cdr3_aa: CASSSASGSSYNEQFF; cdr3_length: 16; clone_size: .; d_call: TRBD2; v_call: TRBV27; j_call: TRBJ2-1
cdr3_nt: TGTGCCAGCAGCCATGACCTATATGACGAGCAGTACTTC; cdr3_aa: CASSHDLYDEQYF; cdr3_length: 13; clone_size: once; d_call: .; v_call: TRBV7-9; j_call: TRBJ2-7
cdr3_nt: TGTGCCACCAGTGATTCCAGGACCGGCTTCGACTATGGCTACACCTTC; cdr3_aa: CATSDSRTGFDYGYTF; cdr3_length: 16; clone_size: .; d_call: .; v_call: TRBV24-1; j_call: TRBJ1-2
cdr3_nt: TGTGCCAGCAGCCCGCACTCTGGGGCCAACGTCCTGACTTTC; cdr3_aa: CASSPHSGANVLTF; cdr3_length: 14; clone_size: once; d_call: .; v_call: TRBV11-3; j_call: TRBJ2-6
cdr3_nt: TGTGCCACCAGTGATATGGGCGACCCCACAGATACGCAGTATTTT; cdr3_aa: CATSDMGDPTDTQYF; cdr3_length: 15; clone_size: .; d_call: .; v_call: TRBV24-1; j_call: TRBJ2-3
cdr3_nt: TGTGCCAGCGTCGACGGCTCTACCACTGAAGCTTTCTTT; cdr3_aa: CASVDGSTTEAFF; cdr3_length: 13; clone_size: .; d_call: .; v_call: TRBV2; j_call: TRBJ1-1
cdr3_nt: TGTGCCACCAGCAGAGTCACCGGGACAGGGGGCTACGAGCAGTACTTC; cdr3_aa: CATSRVTGTGGYEQYF; cdr3_length: 16; clone_size: .; d_call: TRBD1; v_call: TRBV15; j_call: TRBJ2-7
cdr3_nt: TGTGCCAGCAGTTGGGGACTATTTTTGGTGGTGCGAGAGACCCAGTACTTC; cdr3_aa: CASSWGLFLVVRETQYF; cdr3_length: 17; clone_size: once; d_call: TRBD2; v_call: TRBV6-2/TRBV6-3; j_call: TRBJ2-5
cdr3_nt: TGTGCCAGCAGCTGGGCAGGGAAGTCGGGTGGCTACACCTTC; cdr3_aa: CASSWAGKSGGYTF; cdr3_length: 14; clone_size: .; d_call: .; v_call: TRBV7-9; j_call: TRBJ1-2
cdr3_nt: TGTGCCACCAGCAGAGATCTGGGGGGCTATGGCTACACCTTC; cdr3_aa: CATSRDLGGYGYTF; cdr3_length: 14; clone_size: .; d_call: .; v_call: TRBV15; j_call: TRBJ1-2
cdr3_nt: TGTGCCAGCAGCCGAACAGGGGCTGGGGCCAACGTCCTGACTTTC; cdr3_aa: CASSRTGAGANVLTF; cdr3_length: 15; clone_size: .; d_call: TRBD1; v_call: TRBV9; j_call: TRBJ2-6
cdr3_nt: TGTGCCAGTAGTATCTGGGGTTCCTACAATGAGCAGTTCTTC; cdr3_aa: CASSIWGSYNEQFF; cdr3_length: 14; clone_size: few; d_call: .; v_call: TRBV19; j_call: TRBJ2-1
cdr3_nt: TGTGCCAGCAGCTTAGAAGCGGGAGGCACCTACGAGCAGTACTTC; cdr3_aa: CASSLEAGGTYEQYF; cdr3_length: 15; clone_size: .; d_call: TRBD2; v_call: TRBV13; j_call: TRBJ2-7
cdr3_nt: TGCGCCAGCAGCCAACTCGGGAAAGGATACGAGCAGTACTTC; cdr3_aa: CASSQLGKGYEQYF; cdr3_length: 14; clone_size: .; d_call: .; v_call: TRBV4-1; j_call: TRBJ2-7
cdr3_nt: TGCGCCAGCAGCTTGGGGACGGGCCAGAATCTAAACTATGGCTACACCTTC; cdr3_aa: CASSLGTGQNLNYGYTF; cdr3_length: 17; clone_size: .; d_call: .; v_call: TRBV5-1; j_call: TRBJ1-2
cdr3_nt: TGTGCCAGCAGTAGACCCACCGGGCATAATTCACCCCTCCACTTT; cdr3_aa: CASSRPTGHNSPLHF; cdr3_length: 15; clone_size: .; d_call: .; v_call: TRBV6-5; j_call: TRBJ1-6
cdr3_nt: TGCGCCAGCAGTGTCAGGGGGCTACCTGACGTTGAAGCTTTCTTT; cdr3_aa: CASSVRGLPDVEAFF; cdr3_length: 15; clone_size: .; d_call: TRBD1; v_call: TRBV10-2; j_call: TRBJ1-1
cdr3_nt: TGTGCCAGCAGTTCGACAGCCTATGGCTACACCTTC; cdr3_aa: CASSSTAYGYTF; cdr3_length: 12; clone_size: once; d_call: .; v_call: TRBV28; j_call: TRBJ1-2
cdr3_nt: TGTGCCATCAGTGAGCAAGTGGACTCGGAGACCCAGTACTTC; cdr3_aa: CAISEQVDSETQYF; cdr3_length: 14; clone_size: .; d_call: .; v_call: TRBV10-3; j_call: TRBJ2-5
cdr3_nt: TGTGCCAGCAGCCCCACTAGCGGATCCTACAATGAGCAGTTCTTC; cdr3_aa: CASSPTSGSYNEQFF; cdr3_length: 15; clone_size: .; d_call: TRBD2; v_call: TRBV7-6; j_call: TRBJ2-1
cdr3_nt: TGTGCCAGCAGCCAAGGACTAGGACGGGCTCAAGGGCAGTACTTC; cdr3_aa: CASSQGLGRAQGQYF; cdr3_length: 15; clone_size: .; d_call: .; v_call: TRBV3-1/TRBV3-2; j_call: TRBJ2-7
cdr3_nt: TGTGCCAGCAGCGTGGGGACAGGGGGCGGATACACCATATATTTT; cdr3_aa: CASSVGTGGGYTIYF; cdr3_length: 15; clone_size: .; d_call: TRBD1; v_call: TRBV5-4; j_call: TRBJ1-3
cdr3_nt: TGTGCCAGCAGTAACAGGGCGAACACTGAAGCTTTCTTT; cdr3_aa: CASSNRANTEAFF; cdr3_length: 13; clone_size: .; d_call: .; v_call: TRBV9; j_call: TRBJ1-1
cdr3_nt: TGTGCCAGCAGCACCCAGAACACCGGGGAGCTGTTTTTT; cdr3_aa: CASSTQNTGELFF; cdr3_length: 13; clone_size: once; d_call: .; v_call: TRBV7-2; j_call: TRBJ2-2